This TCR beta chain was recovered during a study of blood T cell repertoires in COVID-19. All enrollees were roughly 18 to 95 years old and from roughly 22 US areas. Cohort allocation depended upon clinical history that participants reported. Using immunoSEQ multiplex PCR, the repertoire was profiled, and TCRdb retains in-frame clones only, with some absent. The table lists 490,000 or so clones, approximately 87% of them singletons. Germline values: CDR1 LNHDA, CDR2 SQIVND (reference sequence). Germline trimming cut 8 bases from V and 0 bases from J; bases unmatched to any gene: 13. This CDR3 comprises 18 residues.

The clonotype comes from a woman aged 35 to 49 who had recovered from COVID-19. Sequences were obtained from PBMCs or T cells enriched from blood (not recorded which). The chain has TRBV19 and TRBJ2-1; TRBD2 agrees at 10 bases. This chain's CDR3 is CASGPGLASRSSYNEQFF. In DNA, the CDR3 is TGTGCCAGTGGTCCGGGACTAGCGTCGAGGAGCTCCTACAATGAGCAGTTCTTC.